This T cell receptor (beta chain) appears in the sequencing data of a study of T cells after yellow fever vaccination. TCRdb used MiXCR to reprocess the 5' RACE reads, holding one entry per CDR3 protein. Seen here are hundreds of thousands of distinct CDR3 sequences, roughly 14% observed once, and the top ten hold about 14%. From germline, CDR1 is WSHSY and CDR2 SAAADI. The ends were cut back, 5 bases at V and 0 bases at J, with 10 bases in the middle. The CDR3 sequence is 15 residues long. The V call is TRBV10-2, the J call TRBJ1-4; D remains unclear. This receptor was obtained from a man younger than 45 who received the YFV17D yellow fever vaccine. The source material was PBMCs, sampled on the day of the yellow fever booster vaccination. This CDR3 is CASSSGTATNEKLFF. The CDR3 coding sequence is TGCGCCAGCAGTTCCGGAACAGCAACTAATGAAAAACTGTTTTTT.